Following are 6 T cell receptor beta chains from one sample sequenced in a study of control samples from healthy donors and cancer patients. The repertoire was sequenced with immunoSEQ multiplex PCR; TCRdb's copy has only in-frame clones and lacks some. The sample lists over 150,000 clones; approximately 94% were seen once. The sample taken for sequencing was blood. These receptors were collected from a man aged 40-50 years in good health.

The chain combines TRBV7-9 with TRBJ2-2; possible D gene TRBD2, 6 bases. Germline V gene data show CDR1 as SEHNR and CDR2 as FQNEAQ (reference sequence). Trimming cost V 5 bases and J 6 bases, with 16 bases left between them. The CDR3 is 15 residues long. The CDR3 sequence is CASSATGGSAGELFF. CDR3 sequence (DNA): TGTGCCAGCAGCGCGACTGGGGGGAGCGCCGGGGAGCTGTTTTTT.

V gene TRBV5-1 combines with J gene TRBJ1-3; D call uncertain. Looked up from germline, CDR1 is SGHRS and CDR2 is YFSETQ. The CDR3 is made up of 12 amino acids. V was pared by 0 bases and J by 6 bases, with 4 bases between. The CDR3 sequence: CASSLDQNTIYF. CDR3 bases: TGCGCCAGCAGCTTGGACCAAAACACCATATATTTT.

This rearrangement joins TRBV2 to TRBJ1-3; D unresolved. CDR3 length equals 18 residues. Trimming removed 6 bases at V and 0 bases at J, with 21 bases between. Germline V lookup: CDR1 SNHLY, CDR2 FYNNEI. The CDR3 coding sequence is TGTGCCAGCAGGACCCCGACGGAGAACCGCTTCTCTGGAAACACCATATATTTT. Translated: CASRTPTENRFSGNTIYF. Combining the CDR3 with reference TRBV2 and TRBJ1-3 gives the whole variable domain EPEVTQTPSHQVTQMGQEVILRCVPISNHLYFYWYRQILGQKVEFLVSFYNNEISEKSEIFDDQFSVERPDGSNFTLKIRSTKLEDSAMYFCASRTPTENRFSGNTIYFGEGSWLTVV.

The chain employs TRBV6-5 and TRBJ1-4; possible D gene TRBD1, 5 bases. V was pared by 6 bases and J by 4 bases, with 12 bases between. The CDR3 extends over 14 amino acids. In germline, CDR1 is MNHEY, CDR2 SVGAGI. The CDR3 sequence is CASRARGDNEKLFF. CDR3 nucleotide sequence: TGTGCCAGCAGAGCCCGGGGGGATAATGAAAAACTGTTTTTT.

The chain is built from TRBV28 and TRBJ2-1, with TRBD1 as a possible D gene (5 bases). Germline CDR1 is MDHEN and CDR2 is SYDVKM. This CDR3 spans 13 amino acids. V gave up 6 bases and J gave up 6 bases, with 12 bases separating them. The CDR3 protein is CASRTTVFNEQFF. The CDR3 DNA sequence: TGTGCCAGCAGGACGACAGTTTTCAATGAGCAGTTCTTC.

This rearrangement joins TRBV9 to TRBJ2-3, with D possibly being TRBD1 or TRBD2 (5 bases each). The CDR3 is 14 residues long. Trimming left V 4 bases short and J 1 base short, with 10 bases between. Germline lookup yields CDR1 SGDLS and CDR2 YYNGEE. The CDR3 protein is CASSPRDRTDTQYF. CDR3 sequence (DNA): TGTGCCAGCAGCCCCCGGGACCGCACAGATACGCAGTATTTT.